The subject of this entry is one T cell receptor beta chain. The data belong to a study of T cells in Graves' hyperthyroidism and ophthalmopathy. Study details: Blood was drawn when the patient was first diagnosed and still untreated.

Researchers barred patients who had uncontrolled infection, other autoimmune disease, pregnancy or lactation. The CDR3 runs 16 residues. With V trimmed by 5 bases and J by 4 bases, 7 bases remained unmatched. Per the germline V gene, CDR1 is SEHNR and CDR2 is FQNEAQ (reference sequence). Amplification of TCR beta CDR3 regions used RNA as the template. A set of HTBI primers served as the primers for a first-round RT-PCR of the TCR CDR3. TCRdb fed the multiplex PCR reads into MiXCR, producing one record per CDR3 protein. Of fewer than 750,000 distinct CDR3 sequences listed, more than 14% were seen once; the top ten hold 12%.

The source of this sequence is a woman aged 45-65 years with Graves' ophthalmopathy. J is TRBJ2-1 and V is TRBV7-9; 11 positions match TRBD2. Material: blood. CDR3 nucleotides: TGTGCCAGCAGCCCGCCGGGACTAGCGGCTTACAATGAGCAGTTCTTC. Translated: CASSPPGLAAYNEQFF. Drawing the rest from reference TRBV7-9 and TRBJ2-1, the complete variable domain is DTGVSQNPRHKITKRGQNVTFRCDPISEHNRLYWYRQTLGQGPEFLTYFQNEAQLEKSRLLSDRFSAERPKGSFSTLEIQRTEQGDSAMYLCASSPPGLAAYNEQFFGPGTRLTVL.